This T cell receptor (beta chain) was sequenced in a study of cytomegalovirus exposure and HLA in healthy donors. 13 Jbeta primers and 60 Vbeta primers were used for the PCR. Repertoires were generated with immunoSEQ multiplex PCR, while TCRdb's copy carries only in-frame clones and drops some. This sample has 65,000 to 85,000 clones, with around 86% found just once. In germline, CDR1 is LNHDA, CDR2 SQIVND (reference sequence). The CDR3 is 14 amino acids. On this clone: Its antigen is unidentified.

Whole-study findings and limits: There were several of the most significant clusters that appeared linked to common viral pathogens in a later analysis.

The gene calls are TRBV19 and TRBJ2-5, with D possibly matching TRBD1 (6 bases). The end of the DNA fits TRBJ2-7 better, so the J call may be wrong. The sequence came from a woman in her twenties or thirties in good health and CMV-seronegative. Specimen: PBMCs. The chain's CDR3 is CASKPQGHSYEQYF. The CDR3 DNA reads TGTGCCAGTAAGCCCCAGGGGCACTCCTACGAGCAGTACTTC.